Sequencing of this TCR beta chain was carried out in a study of CD4 T cells in relation to SARS-CoV-2 and coronaviruses. Study information: PBMCs were cultured with antigen for roughly nine days before TCR beta sequencing. Controls used an HIV-1 Nef peptide pool or no peptide.

General observations from the study: Pre-pandemic and post-infection samples never came from the same donor.

The germline gives CDR1 KGHSH, CDR2 LQKENI. The CDR3 spans 16 residues. V lost 4 bases and J 4 bases, leaving 17 bases between the germline ends. A word on this clone: What it binds is unknown.

Unexposed donor CD4+ T cells date from about 2011-2019, before the COVID-19 pandemic. After less than 11 days of culture, CD4+ T cells were isolated. Cells permitting, SARS-CoV-2 S/N and four cold-coronavirus spikes were tested on unexposed-donor CD4+ T cells. Data came from immunoSEQ multiplex PCR; TCRdb stores just in-frame clones and leaves some out. The sample consists of 20,000 to 25,000 clones, roughly 70% of them appearing once. The chain recombines TRBV18 with TRBJ1-3, with D unclear. Specimen: CD4+ T cells from PBMCs, cultured in vitro. This TCR was sampled from a human donor in good health. The CDR3 DNA reads as TGTGCCAGCTCACTAGCGCAGGAAAGTGGAGGAAACACCATATATTTT. This gives the protein CASSLAQESGGNTIYF.